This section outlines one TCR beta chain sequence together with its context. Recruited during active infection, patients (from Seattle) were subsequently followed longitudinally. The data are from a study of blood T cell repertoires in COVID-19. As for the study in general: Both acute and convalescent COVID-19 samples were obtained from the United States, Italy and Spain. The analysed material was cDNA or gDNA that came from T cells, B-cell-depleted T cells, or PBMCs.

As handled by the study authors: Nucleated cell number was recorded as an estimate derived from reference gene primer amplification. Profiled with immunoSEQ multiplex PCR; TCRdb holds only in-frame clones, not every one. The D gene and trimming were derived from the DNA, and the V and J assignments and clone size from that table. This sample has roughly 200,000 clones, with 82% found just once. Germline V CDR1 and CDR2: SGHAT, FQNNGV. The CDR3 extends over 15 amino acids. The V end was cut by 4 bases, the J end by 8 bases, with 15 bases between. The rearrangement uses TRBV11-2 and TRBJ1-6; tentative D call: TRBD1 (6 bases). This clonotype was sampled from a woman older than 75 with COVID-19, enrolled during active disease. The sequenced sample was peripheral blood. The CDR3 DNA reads TGTGCCAGCAGCTACGCCAGGGGTGCGGATTCACCCCTCCACTTT. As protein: CASSYARGADSPLHF.